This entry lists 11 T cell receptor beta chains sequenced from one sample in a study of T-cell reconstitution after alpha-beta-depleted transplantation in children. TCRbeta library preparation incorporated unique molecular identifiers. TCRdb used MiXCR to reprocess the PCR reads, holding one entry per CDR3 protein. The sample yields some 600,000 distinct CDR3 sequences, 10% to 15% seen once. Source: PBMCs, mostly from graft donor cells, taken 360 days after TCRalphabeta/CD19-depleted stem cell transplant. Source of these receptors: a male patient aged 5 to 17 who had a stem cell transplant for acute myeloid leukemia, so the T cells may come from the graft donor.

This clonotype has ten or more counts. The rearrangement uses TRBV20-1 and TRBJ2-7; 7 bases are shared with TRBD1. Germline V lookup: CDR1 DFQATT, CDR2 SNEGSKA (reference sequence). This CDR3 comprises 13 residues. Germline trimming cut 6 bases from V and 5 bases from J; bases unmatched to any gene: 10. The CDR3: CSAVFDRVNEQYF. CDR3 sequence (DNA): TGCAGTGCCGTATTCGACAGGGTAAACGAGCAGTACTTC.

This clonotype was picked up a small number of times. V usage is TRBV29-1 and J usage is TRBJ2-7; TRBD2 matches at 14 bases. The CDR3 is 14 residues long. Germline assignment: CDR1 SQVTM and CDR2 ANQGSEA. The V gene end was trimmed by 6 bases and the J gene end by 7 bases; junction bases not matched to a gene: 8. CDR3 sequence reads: CSVRLAGGPGEQYF. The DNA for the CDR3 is TGCAGCGTAAGACTAGCGGGAGGGCCAGGAGAGCAGTACTTC.

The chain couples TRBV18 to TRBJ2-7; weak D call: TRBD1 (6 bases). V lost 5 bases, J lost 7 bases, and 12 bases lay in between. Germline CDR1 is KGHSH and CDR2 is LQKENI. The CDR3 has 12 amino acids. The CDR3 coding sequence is TGTGCCAGCTCAACAGGGTCCGGAGAGCAGTACTTC. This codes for CASSTGSGEQYF.

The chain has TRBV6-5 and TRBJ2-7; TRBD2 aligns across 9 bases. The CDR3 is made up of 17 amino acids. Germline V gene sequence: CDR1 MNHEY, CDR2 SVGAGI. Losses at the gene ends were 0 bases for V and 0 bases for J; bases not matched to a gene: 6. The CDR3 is CASSYSRSSGSSYEQYF. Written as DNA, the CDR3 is TGTGCCAGCAGTTACTCGAGAAGTAGCGGGAGCTCCTACGAGCAGTACTTC.

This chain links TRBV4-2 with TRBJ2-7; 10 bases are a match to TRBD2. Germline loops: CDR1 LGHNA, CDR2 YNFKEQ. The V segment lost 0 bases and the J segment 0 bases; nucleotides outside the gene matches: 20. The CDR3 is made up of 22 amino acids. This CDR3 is CASSQDWGGRGLAGATSYEQYF. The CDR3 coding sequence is TGTGCCAGCAGCCAAGATTGGGGGGGAAGAGGGCTAGCGGGAGCAACCTCCTACGAGCAGTACTTC.

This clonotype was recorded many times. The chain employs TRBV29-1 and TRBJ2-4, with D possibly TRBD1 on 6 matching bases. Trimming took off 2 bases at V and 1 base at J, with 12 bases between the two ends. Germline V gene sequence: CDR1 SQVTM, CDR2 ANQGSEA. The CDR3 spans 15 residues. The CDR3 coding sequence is TGCAGCGTTGAACGCAGGGGCGAGGCCAAAAACATTCAGTACTTC. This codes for CSVERRGEAKNIQYF.

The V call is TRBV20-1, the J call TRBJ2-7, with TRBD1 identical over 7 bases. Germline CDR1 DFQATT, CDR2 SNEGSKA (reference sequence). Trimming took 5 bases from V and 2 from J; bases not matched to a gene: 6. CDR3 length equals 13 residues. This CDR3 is CSAYLGQTYEQYF. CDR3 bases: TGCAGTGCTTATCTGGGACAGACCTACGAGCAGTACTTC.

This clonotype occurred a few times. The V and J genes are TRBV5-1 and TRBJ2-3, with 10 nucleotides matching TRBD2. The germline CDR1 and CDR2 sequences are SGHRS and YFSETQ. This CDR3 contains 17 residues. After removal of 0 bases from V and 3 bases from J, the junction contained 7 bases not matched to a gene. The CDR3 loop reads CASSLASSGSPTDTQYF. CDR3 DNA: TGCGCCAGCAGCTTGGCCTCTAGCGGGAGCCCTACAGATACGCAGTATTTT.

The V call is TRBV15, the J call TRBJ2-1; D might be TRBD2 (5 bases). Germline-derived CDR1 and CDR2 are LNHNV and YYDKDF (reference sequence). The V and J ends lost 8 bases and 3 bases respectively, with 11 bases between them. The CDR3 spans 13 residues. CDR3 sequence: CATGLAVYNEQFF. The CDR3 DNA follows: TGTGCCACCGGCCTAGCCGTCTACAATGAGCAGTTCTTC.

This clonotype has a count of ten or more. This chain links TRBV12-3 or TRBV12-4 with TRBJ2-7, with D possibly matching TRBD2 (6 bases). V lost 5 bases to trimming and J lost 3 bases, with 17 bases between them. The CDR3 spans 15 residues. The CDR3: CASSLGGTVLYEQYF. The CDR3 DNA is TGTGCCAGCAGTCTAGGTGGGACTGTCCTCTACGAGCAGTACTTC.

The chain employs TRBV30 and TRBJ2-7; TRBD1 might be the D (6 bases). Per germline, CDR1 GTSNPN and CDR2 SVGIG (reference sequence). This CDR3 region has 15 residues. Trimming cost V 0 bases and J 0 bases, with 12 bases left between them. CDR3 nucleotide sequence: TGTGCCTGGAGTGTCGACAGGCCGAGCTCCTACGAGCAGTACTTC. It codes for CAWSVDRPSSYEQYF.